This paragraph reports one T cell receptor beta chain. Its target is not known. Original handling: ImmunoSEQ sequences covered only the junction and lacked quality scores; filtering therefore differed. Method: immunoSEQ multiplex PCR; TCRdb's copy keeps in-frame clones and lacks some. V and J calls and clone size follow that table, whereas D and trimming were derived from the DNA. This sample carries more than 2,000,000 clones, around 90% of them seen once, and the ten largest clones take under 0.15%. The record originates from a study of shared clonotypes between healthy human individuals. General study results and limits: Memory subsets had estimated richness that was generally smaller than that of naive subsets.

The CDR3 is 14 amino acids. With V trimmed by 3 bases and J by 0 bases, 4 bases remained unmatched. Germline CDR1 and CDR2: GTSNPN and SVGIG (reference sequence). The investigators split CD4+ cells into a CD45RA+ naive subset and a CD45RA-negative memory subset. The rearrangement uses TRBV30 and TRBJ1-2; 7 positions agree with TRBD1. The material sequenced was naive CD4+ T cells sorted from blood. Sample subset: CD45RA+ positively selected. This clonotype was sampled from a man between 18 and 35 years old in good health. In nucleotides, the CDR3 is TGTGCCTGGAGGGGACAGATATCTAACTATGGCTACACCTTC. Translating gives CAWRGQISNYGYTF.